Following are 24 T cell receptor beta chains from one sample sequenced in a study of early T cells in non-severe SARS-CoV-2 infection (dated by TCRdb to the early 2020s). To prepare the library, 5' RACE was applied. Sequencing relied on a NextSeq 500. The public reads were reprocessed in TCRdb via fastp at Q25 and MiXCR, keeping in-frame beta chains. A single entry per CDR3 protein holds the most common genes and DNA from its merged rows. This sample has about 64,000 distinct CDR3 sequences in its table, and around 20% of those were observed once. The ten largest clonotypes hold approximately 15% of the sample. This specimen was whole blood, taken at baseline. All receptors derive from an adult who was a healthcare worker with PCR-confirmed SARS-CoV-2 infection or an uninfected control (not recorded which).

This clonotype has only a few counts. DNA of the CDR3: TGTGCCAGCAGCTTGCCTGGACTCGAGCAGTACTTC. Residues: CASSLPGLEQYF. The chain carries TRBV7-6 and TRBJ2-7; perhaps TRBD2 as D (5 bases). The CDR3 has 12 amino acids. V lost 3 bases and J 6 bases, leaving 9 bases between the germline ends. CDR1 and CDR2 (germline): SGHVS, FNYEAQ.

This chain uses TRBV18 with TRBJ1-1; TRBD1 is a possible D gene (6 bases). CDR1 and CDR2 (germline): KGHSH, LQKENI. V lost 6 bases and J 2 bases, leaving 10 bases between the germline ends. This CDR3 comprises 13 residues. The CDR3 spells CASSPDSNTEAFF. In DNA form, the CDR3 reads TGTGCCAGCTCGCCGGACAGTAACACTGAAGCTTTCTTT.

The CDR3 reads CASTKGGGYNEQFF. The CDR3 DNA reads TGCGCCAGCACTAAAGGCGGCGGCTACAATGAGCAGTTCTTC. The rearrangement links TRBV5-1 to TRBJ2-1; D ambiguous. This CDR3 contains 14 residues. V lost 6 bases, J lost 3 bases, and 13 bases lay in between. Germline lookup yields CDR1 SGHRS and CDR2 YFSETQ.

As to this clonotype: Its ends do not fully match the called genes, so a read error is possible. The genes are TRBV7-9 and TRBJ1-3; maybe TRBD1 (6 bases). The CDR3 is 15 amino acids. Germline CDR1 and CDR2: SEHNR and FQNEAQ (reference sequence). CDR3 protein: CASSPRGGLGDTIYF. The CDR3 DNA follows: TGTGCCAGCAGCCCACGGGGGGGCCTTGGAGACACCATATATTTT.

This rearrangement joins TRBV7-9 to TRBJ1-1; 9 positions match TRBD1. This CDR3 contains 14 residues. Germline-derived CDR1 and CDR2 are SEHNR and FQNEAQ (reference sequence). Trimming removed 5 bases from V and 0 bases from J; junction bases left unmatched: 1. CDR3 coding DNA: TGTGCCAGCAGCCGGACAGGGGTGAACACTGAAGCTTTCTTT. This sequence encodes CASSRTGVNTEAFF. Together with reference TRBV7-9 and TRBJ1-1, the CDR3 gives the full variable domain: DTGVSQNPRHKITKRGQNVTFRCDPISEHNRLYWYRQTLGQGPEFLTYFQNEAQLEKSRLLSDRFSAERPKGSFSTLEIQRTEQGDSAMYLCASSRTGVNTEAFFGQGTRLTVV.

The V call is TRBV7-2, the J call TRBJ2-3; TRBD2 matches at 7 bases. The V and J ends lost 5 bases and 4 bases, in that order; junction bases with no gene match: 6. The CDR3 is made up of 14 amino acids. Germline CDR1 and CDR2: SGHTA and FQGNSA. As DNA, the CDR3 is TGTGCCAGCAGCACCTTGACTAGCCCAGATACGCAGTATTTT. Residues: CASSTLTSPDTQYF.

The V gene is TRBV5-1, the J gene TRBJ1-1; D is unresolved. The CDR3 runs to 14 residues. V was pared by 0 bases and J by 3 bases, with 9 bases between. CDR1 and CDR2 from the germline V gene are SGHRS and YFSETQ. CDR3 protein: CASSLVSRDTEAFF. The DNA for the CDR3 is TGCGCCAGCAGCTTGGTGTCCCGGGACACTGAAGCTTTCTTT.

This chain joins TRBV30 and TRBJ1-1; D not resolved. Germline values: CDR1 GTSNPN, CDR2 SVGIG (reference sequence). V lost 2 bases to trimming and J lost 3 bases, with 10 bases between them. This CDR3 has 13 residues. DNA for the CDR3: TGTGCCTGGAGTCCCGGGCCCTACACTGAAGCTTTCTTT. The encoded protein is CAWSPGPYTEAFF. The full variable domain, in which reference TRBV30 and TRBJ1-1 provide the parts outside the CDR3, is SQTIHQWPATLVQPVGSPLSLECTVEGTSNPNLYWYRQAAGRGLQLLFYSVGIGQISSEVPQNLSASRPQDRQFILSSKKLLLSDSGFYLCAWSPGPYTEAFFGQGTRLTVV.

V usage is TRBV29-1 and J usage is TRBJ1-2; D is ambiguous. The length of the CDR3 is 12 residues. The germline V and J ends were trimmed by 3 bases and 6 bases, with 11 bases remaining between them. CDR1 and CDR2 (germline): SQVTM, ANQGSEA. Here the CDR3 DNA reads TGCAGCGTTGATTGGCCACTGGATGGCTACACCTTC. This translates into CSVDWPLDGYTF.

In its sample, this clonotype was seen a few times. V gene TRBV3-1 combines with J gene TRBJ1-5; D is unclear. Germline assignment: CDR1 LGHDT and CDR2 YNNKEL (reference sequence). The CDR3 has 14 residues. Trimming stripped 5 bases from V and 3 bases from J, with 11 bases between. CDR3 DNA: TGTGCCAGCAGCTATGGCACTTCCAATCAGCCCCAGCATTTT. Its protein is CASSYGTSNQPQHF.

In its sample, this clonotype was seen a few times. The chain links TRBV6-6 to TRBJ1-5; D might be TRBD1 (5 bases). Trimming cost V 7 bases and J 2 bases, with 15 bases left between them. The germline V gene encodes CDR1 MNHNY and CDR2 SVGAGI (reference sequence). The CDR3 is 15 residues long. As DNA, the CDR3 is TGTGCCAGCACTCGGCGGGGGGAGCGCAATCAGCCCCAGCATTTT. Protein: CASTRRGERNQPQHF.

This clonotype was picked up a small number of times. CDR3 coding DNA: TGTGCCATCAGGGGAACAGGGGGAGGAGGCACCTACGAGCAGTACTTC. Its protein is CAIRGTGGGGTYEQYF. The chain carries TRBV10-3 and TRBJ2-7; 8 bases align to TRBD1. The CDR3 is made up of 16 amino acids. CDR1 is ENHRY and CDR2 is SYGVKD in the germline V gene. V was clipped by 6 bases and J by 2 bases; unmatched bases: 12.

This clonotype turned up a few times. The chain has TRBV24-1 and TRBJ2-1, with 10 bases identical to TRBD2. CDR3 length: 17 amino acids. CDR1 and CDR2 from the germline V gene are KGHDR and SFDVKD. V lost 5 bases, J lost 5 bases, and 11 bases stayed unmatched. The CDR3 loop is CATSASGGALVDNEQFF. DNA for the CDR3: TGTGCCACCAGTGCCAGCGGGGGGGCCCTCGTAGACAATGAGCAGTTCTTC.

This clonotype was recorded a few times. The CDR3 nucleotides read TGTGCCAGCAGCCGCGGGGACCAAGAGACCCAGTACTTC. It specifies CASSRGDQETQYF. The J gene is TRBJ2-5, the V gene TRBV12-3 or TRBV12-4; maybe TRBD2 (6 bases). The CDR3 runs 13 residues. Trimming took off 6 bases at V and 0 bases at J, with 8 bases between the two ends.

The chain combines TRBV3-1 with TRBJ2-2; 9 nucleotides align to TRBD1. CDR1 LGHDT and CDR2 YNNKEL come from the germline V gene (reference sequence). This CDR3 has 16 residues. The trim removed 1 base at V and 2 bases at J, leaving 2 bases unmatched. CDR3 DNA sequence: TGTGCCAGCAGCCAAGGGACAGGGGTTAACACCGGGGAGCTGTTTTTT. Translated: CASSQGTGVNTGELFF. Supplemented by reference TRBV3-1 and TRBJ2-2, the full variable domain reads DTAVSQTPKYLVTQMGNDKSIKCEQNLGHDTMYWYKQDSKKFLKIMFSYNNKELIINETVPNRFSPKSPDKAHLNLHINSLELGDSAVYFCASSQGTGVNTGELFFGEGSRLTVL.

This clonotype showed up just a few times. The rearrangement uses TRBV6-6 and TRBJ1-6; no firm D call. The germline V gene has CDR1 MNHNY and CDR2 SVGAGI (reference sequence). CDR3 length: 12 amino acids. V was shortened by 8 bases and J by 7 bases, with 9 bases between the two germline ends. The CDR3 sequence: CASGVSNSPLHF. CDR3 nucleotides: TGTGCCAGCGGGGTTTCAAATTCACCCCTCCACTTT.

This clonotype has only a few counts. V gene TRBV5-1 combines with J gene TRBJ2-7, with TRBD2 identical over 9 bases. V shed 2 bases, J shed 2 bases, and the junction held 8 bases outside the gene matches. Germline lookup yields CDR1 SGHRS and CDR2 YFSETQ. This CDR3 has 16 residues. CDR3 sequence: CASSFSTTSGAYEQYF. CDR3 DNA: TGCGCCAGCAGCTTCTCCACGACTAGCGGAGCCTACGAGCAGTACTTC.

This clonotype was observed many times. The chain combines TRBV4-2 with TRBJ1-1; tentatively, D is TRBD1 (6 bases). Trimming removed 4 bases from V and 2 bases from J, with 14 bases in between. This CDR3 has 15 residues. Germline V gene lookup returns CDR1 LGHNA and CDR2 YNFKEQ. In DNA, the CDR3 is TGTGCCAGCAGCCTTCAGGCAGGGGCTAACACTGAAGCTTTCTTT. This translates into CASSLQAGANTEAFF.

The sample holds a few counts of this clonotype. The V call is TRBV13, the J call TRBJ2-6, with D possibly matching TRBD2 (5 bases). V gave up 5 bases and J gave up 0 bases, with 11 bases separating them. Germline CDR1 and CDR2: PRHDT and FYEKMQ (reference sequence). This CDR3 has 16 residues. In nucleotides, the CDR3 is TGTGCCAGCAGCCTTAATCGGGGCTCTGGGGCCAACGTCCTGACTTTC. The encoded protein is CASSLNRGSGANVLTF.

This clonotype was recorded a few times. As DNA, the CDR3 is TGTGCCACGAGACAGGAATATGGCTACACCTTC. Amino acids: CATRQEYGYTF. The rearrangement uses TRBV19 and TRBJ1-2, with D tentatively TRBD1 (6 bases). The CDR3 length is 11 residues. V shed 10 bases and J shed 5 bases, with 11 bases lying between them. Looked up from germline, CDR1 is LNHDA and CDR2 is SQIVND (reference sequence).

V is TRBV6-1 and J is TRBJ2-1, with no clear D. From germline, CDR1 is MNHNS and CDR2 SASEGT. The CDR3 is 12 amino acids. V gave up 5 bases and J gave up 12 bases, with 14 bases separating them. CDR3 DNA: TGTGCCAGCAGTTCGGGCCCCGAGAGGCAGTTCTTC. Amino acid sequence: CASSSGPERQFF.

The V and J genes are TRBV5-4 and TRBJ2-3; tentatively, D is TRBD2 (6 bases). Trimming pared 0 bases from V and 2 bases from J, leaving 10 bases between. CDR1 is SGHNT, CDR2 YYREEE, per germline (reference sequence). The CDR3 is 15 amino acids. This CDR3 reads CASSLALANTDTQYF. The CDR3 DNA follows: TGTGCCAGCAGCTTGGCACTAGCTAACACAGATACGCAGTATTTT.

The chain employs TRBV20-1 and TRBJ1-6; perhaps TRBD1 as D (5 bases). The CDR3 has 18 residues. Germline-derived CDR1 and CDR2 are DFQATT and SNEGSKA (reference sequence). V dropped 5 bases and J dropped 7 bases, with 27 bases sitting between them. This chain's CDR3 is CSAPTPEGAPIVNSPLHF. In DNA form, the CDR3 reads TGCAGTGCTCCCACCCCCGAAGGGGCCCCCATTGTCAATTCACCCCTCCACTTT.

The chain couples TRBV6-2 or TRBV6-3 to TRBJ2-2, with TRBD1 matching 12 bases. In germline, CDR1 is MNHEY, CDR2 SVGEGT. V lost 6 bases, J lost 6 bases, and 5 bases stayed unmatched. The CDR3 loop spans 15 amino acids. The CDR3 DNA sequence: TGTGCCAGCAGCCCGGGACAGGGGGCGGCCGGGGAGCTGTTTTTT. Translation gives CASSPGQGAAGELFF.